A selection of T cell receptor beta chains follows, all from one sample in a study of persistence of HIV-infected CD4 T cells. For these TCRs, the target antigens are not known. Sequencing was performed with immunoSEQ multiplex PCR; in TCRdb, only in-frame clones are kept and a portion is missing. The sample lists tens of thousands of clones; roughly 82% were seen once. The sequencing used CD4+ T cells sorted from PBMCs after 18-hour stimulation, collected from a patient who received antiretroviral therapy. These receptors were collected from an adult woman with HIV who was CMV-seropositive. The CDR3 runs from the conserved cysteine through the conserved F or W. Fields, in order: clone size, V gene, D gene, J gene, CDR3 DNA, CDR3 protein. A D gene is named only where the DNA matches it firmly. Size is stated for part of the rows, as once, few or many counts, or as a class when the clone is expanded.

>-|TRBV30|TRBD1|TRBJ1-1
TGTGCCTGGGACAGGGGGCCGGGGGTGGAAGCTTTCTTT
CAWDRGPGVEAFF
>-|TRBV19|TRBD1|TRBJ1-5
TGTGCCAGTAGTATTAGAGGGACAGGGGAGAGCAATCAGCCCCAGCATTTT
CASSIRGTGESNQPQHF
>-|TRBV7-9|TRBD1|TRBJ2-5
TGTGCCAGCAGCTTGGGGACAGTCCAAGAGACCCAGTACTTC
CASSLGTVQETQYF
>few|TRBV7-9|-|TRBJ2-3
TGTGCCAGCAGCTTAAGTGACGTACGGGGAGCAGATACGCAGTATTTT
CASSLSDVRGADTQYF
>-|TRBV6-5|TRBD1|TRBJ1-5
TGTGCCAGCGGGGAGGGGACAGGGGAGAATCAGCCCCAGCATTTT
CASGEGTGENQPQHF
>-|TRBV5-6|-|TRBJ2-7
TGTGCCAGCAGCCCGGACTATCTGCCTAGCGAGCAGTACTTC
CASSPDYLPSEQYF
>-|TRBV27|TRBD2|TRBJ2-7
TGTGCCAGCACACCAGCGGGGCGGGTATACGAGCAGTACTTC
CASTPAGRVYEQYF
>-|TRBV24-1|TRBD1|TRBJ2-7
TGTGCCACCAGTGATGGGGCCTCTAGACAGGGGGCCGAGCAGTACTTC
CATSDGASRQGAEQYF
>-|TRBV7-8|TRBD2|TRBJ2-1
TGTGCCAGCAGCGTAGCCGGGACTAGCGTCAATGAGCAGTTCTTC
CASSVAGTSVNEQFF
>-|TRBV27|-|TRBJ1-2
TGTGCCAGCACGCTCACCCCGGGACTTCCTGGCTACACCTTC
CASTLTPGLPGYTF
>-|TRBV7-9|-|TRBJ1-1
TGTGCCAGCAGCTTGGACATGAACACTGAAGCTTTCTTT
CASSLDMNTEAFF
>-|TRBV5-1|TRBD1|TRBJ2-7
TGCGCCAGCAGCACCCAGGGGGCAGGCGAGCAGTACTTC
CASSTQGAGEQYF
>-|TRBV5-4|-|TRBJ1-2
TGTGCCAGCAGCCGAGAAGTAGCTAACTATGGCTACACCTTC
CASSREVANYGYTF
>-|TRBV19|-|TRBJ2-1
TGTGCCAGTAGTCCCTACACTGGATTGGACTACAATGAGCAGTTCTTC
CASSPYTGLDYNEQFF
>-|TRBV18|TRBD1|TRBJ1-5
TGTGCCAGCTCACAAATGACCGGGACAGGGGGATATAGCAATCAGCCCCAGCATTTT
CASSQMTGTGGYSNQPQHF
>-|TRBV24-1|TRBD1|TRBJ1-2
TGTGCCACCAGTGATTCGGGACAGGGGTGGGCTAACTATGGCTACACCTTC
CATSDSGQGWANYGYTF
>-|TRBV6-1|-|TRBJ2-1
TGTGCCAGCAGTGAGCGGGGAATCAATGAGCAGTTCTTC
CASSERGINEQFF
>-|TRBV6-5|-|TRBJ1-4
TGTGCCAGCAGTAGGGGGGCAACTAATGAAAAACTGTTTTTT
CASSRGATNEKLFF
>-|TRBV2|-|TRBJ1-1
TGTGCCAGCAGGAATAACAGGGCTGAAGCTTTCTTT
CASRNNRAEAFF
>-|TRBV6-6|-|TRBJ2-3
TGTGCCACCCGGAGGGACTCCTGGAGCACAGATACGCAGTATTTT
CATRRDSWSTDTQYF
>-|TRBV3-1/TRBV3-2|-|TRBJ2-6
TGTGCCAGCAGCGCCTCTGGGGCCAACGTCCTGACTTTC
CASSASGANVLTF
>-|TRBV9|-|TRBJ1-5
TGTGCCAGCAGCGCAGGAGGGGCTCCAAATCAGCCCCAGCATTTT
CASSAGGAPNQPQHF
>-|TRBV13|TRBD1|TRBJ1-5
TGTGCCAGCAGTCAGGGACAGGGGAATCAGCCCCAGCATTTT
CASSQGQGNQPQHF
>-|TRBV27|-|TRBJ1-5
TGTGCCAGCAGTCCGGGACACCTTAGCAATCAGCCCCAGCATTTT
CASSPGHLSNQPQHF
>-|TRBV15|-|TRBJ2-7
TGTGCCACCAGCAGAGACCTTCGACAGTGGCCCTCCTACGAGCAGTACTTC
CATSRDLRQWPSYEQYF
>-|TRBV5-6|TRBD1|TRBJ1-2
TGTGCCAGCAGCTTCCGACAGGGTTGGTATGGCTACACCTTC
CASSFRQGWYGYTF
>-|TRBV15|TRBD1|TRBJ2-7
TGTGCCACCAGCAGGGGACAGCCGAGCTCCTACGAGCAGTACTTC
CATSRGQPSSYEQYF
>-|TRBV6-6|TRBD1|TRBJ1-1
TGTGCCAGCAGTCGGGACAGAATGAACACTGAAGCTTTCTTT
CASSRDRMNTEAFF
>-|TRBV27|-|TRBJ2-7
TGTGCCACCCAGACAGGTACCTACGAGCAGTACTTC
CATQTGTYEQYF
>-|TRBV18|-|TRBJ2-5
TGTGCCAGCTCTACCGGGCAGTACCAAGAGACCCAGTACTTC
CASSTGQYQETQYF
>-|TRBV12-3/TRBV12-4|-|TRBJ1-1
TGTGCCAGCATAACAGACATGAACACTGAAGCTTTCTTT
CASITDMNTEAFF
>-|TRBV27|-|TRBJ1-5
TGTGCCAGCAGTTCGTCGACAGGCCTAAATCAGCCCCAGCATTTT
CASSSSTGLNQPQHF
>-|TRBV30|-|TRBJ1-6
TGTGCCTGGAGTGTATTGGGGGCGGCCTCACCCCTCCACTTT
CAWSVLGAASPLHF
>-|TRBV19|-|TRBJ1-5
TGTGCCAGTAGTATAGCCTCCCGAGGGGGAAGCAATCAGCCCCAGCATTTT
CASSIASRGGSNQPQHF
>-|TRBV7-2|-|TRBJ2-3
TGTGCCAGCAGAGAGAGGGCAACAGATACGCAGTATTTT
CASRERATDTQYF
>-|TRBV11-3|-|TRBJ2-2
TGTGCCATTGCGCTCCCTGGGGGGGCGGACACCGGGGAGCTGTTTTTT
CAIALPGGADTGELFF
>-|TRBV9|TRBD2|TRBJ2-7
TGTGCCAGCAGCGTCGGACTAGCGGGGGGGACTCTACTCTACGAGCAGTACTTC
CASSVGLAGGTLLYEQYF
>-|TRBV5-6|-|TRBJ2-3
TGTGCCAGCAGCGGACGGGCGGACTTTAGCACAGATACGCAGTATTTT
CASSGRADFSTDTQYF
>-|TRBV3-1/TRBV3-2|-|TRBJ2-7
TGTGCCAGCAGCCAAGGCAGGGTGGACTACGAGCAGTACTTC
CASSQGRVDYEQYF
>once|TRBV6-6|-|TRBJ1-2
TGTGCCAGCAGTGTCGCAGGGATAGGCTACACCTTC
CASSVAGIGYTF
>-|TRBV19|-|TRBJ2-5
TGTGCCAGTAGTAGCGGGACAGCTCAAGAGACCCAGTACTTC
CASSSGTAQETQYF
>once|TRBV19|TRBD1|TRBJ1-6
TGTGCCAGTACGACAGGGATGAATTCACCCCTCCACTTT
CASTTGMNSPLHF
>-|TRBV30|-|TRBJ1-5
TGTGCCTGGAGTGTACTGGGGGGTCAGCCCCAGCATTTT
CAWSVLGGQPQHF
>-|TRBV7-2|-|TRBJ2-5
TGTGCCAGCAGCCCATCGTTGGCGGGAGAGACCCAGTACTTC
CASSPSLAGETQYF
>-|TRBV10-3|-|TRBJ1-6
TGTGCCATCAGTGAGTCGAGTGAATTGGGAGGGTCACCCCTCCACTTT
CAISESSELGGSPLHF
>few|TRBV7-9|TRBD1|TRBJ1-3
TGTGCCAGCAGCTTAAAGGGACAGGAGCTACTCTCTGGAAACACCATATATTTT
CASSLKGQELLSGNTIYF
>-|TRBV5-8|-|TRBJ2-7
TGTGCCAGCAGCCCGTACCCCCGGCTCGAGCAGTACTTC
CASSPYPRLEQYF
>-|TRBV2|-|TRBJ1-3
TGTGCCAGCAGTGGTCCAGGGTCGAGGTCTGGAAACACCATATATTTT
CASSGPGSRSGNTIYF
>-|TRBV7-2|TRBD1|TRBJ1-1
TGTGCCAGCAGCGCGGGACAGACACCCACTGAAGCTTTCTTT
CASSAGQTPTEAFF
>once|TRBV12-3/TRBV12-4|-|TRBJ1-2
TGTGCCAGCAGTTTTGAGGGGGGTGGCTACACCTTC
CASSFEGGGYTF
>-|TRBV5-1|TRBD1|TRBJ1-1
TGCGCCAGCAGCTCCCGGACAGGGTCCACTGAAGCTTTCTTT
CASSSRTGSTEAFF
>-|TRBV5-1|-|TRBJ1-5
TGCGCCAGCAGCTTGGCCGGGGGGGTCAGTCAGCCCCAGCATTTT
CASSLAGGVSQPQHF
>-|TRBV7-2|TRBD1|TRBJ1-2
TGTGCCAGCAGCTTTCGCGGGACAGGGTATTCTAACTATGGCTACACCTTC
CASSFRGTGYSNYGYTF
>-|TRBV2|TRBD1|TRBJ1-4
TGTGCCAGCAGGGCGACAGGGGGCACAGGTGAAAAACTGTTTTTT
CASRATGGTGEKLFF
>-|TRBV28|TRBD1|TRBJ2-7
TGTGCCAGCGCGACAGGGAAGTACGAGCAGTACTTC
CASATGKYEQYF
>-|TRBV24-1|TRBD1|TRBJ1-3
TGTGCCCCAAAAGAACGGACAGGGGGCGCCCCCTCTGGAAACACCATATATTTT
CAPKERTGGAPSGNTIYF
>-|TRBV6-5|-|TRBJ1-4
TGTGCCAGCAGCAAGGACAGAGTTCATGAAAAACTGTTTTTT
CASSKDRVHEKLFF